This entry lists 8 T cell receptor beta chains sequenced from one sample in a study of T cells in Graves' hyperthyroidism and ophthalmopathy. Amplified TCR beta CDR3 regions came from RNA transcripts. Primed by the HTBI set, a first-round RT-PCR was run on the TCR CDR3. A single record per CDR3 protein comes from TCRdb applying MiXCR to the multiplex PCR reads. The table records approximately 740,000 distinct CDR3 sequences, roughly 15% of them present only once. The sequenced sample was blood. The receptors shown here come from a woman under 30 with Graves' hyperthyroidism.

This clonotype has ten or more counts. The V call is TRBV5-6, the J call TRBJ2-2; D not certain. V lost 0 bases and J lost 0, with 9 bases in between. The CDR3 is 16 amino acids. Germline V gives CDR1 SGHDT, CDR2 YYEEEE. The CDR3 loop reads CASSLVGITNTGELFF. CDR3 nucleotides: TGTGCCAGCAGCTTGGTGGGAATAACGAACACCGGGGAGCTGTTTTTT.

This clonotype was found many times. The chain links TRBV12-3 or TRBV12-4 to TRBJ1-1; no firm D call. This CDR3 is 13 amino acids long. V was cut by 5 bases and J by 5 bases, with 12 bases left in between. CDR3 sequence reads: CASSPPVGTEAFF. Here the CDR3 DNA reads TGTGCCAGCAGTCCACCAGTGGGGACTGAAGCTTTCTTT.

This clonotype was observed many times. The genes are TRBV30 and TRBJ2-5, with D maybe TRBD2 (5 bases). The CDR3 loop spans 13 amino acids. The V gene lost 2 bases and the J gene lost 5 bases, with 12 bases spanning the gap. In germline, CDR1 is GTSNPN, CDR2 SVGIG (reference sequence). The CDR3 sequence is CAWSKGARETQYF. CDR3 in DNA: TGTGCCTGGAGTAAGGGAGCTCGGGAGACCCAGTACTTC.

The chain combines TRBV4-1 with TRBJ2-3, with D possibly TRBD2 on 6 matching bases. V lost 3 bases and J 4 bases, leaving 8 bases between the germline ends. This CDR3 is built from 13 residues. Germline CDR1 reads MGHRA; CDR2 reads YSYEKL. CDR3 DNA sequence: TGCGCCAGCAGCCAGGGACTTCCAGATACGCAGTATTTT. It encodes CASSQGLPDTQYF.

This clonotype showed up many times. The rearrangement links TRBV28 to TRBJ1-5; TRBD1 is a possible D gene (6 bases). The V end lost 2 bases, the J end lost 4 bases, and 15 bases lay between the germline ends. The CDR3 has 16 amino acids. Germline-derived CDR1 and CDR2 are MDHEN and SYDVKM. As DNA, the CDR3 is TGTGCCAGCAGTTTACCCCCTACAAGGGGGAATCAGCCCCAGCATTTT. It encodes CASSLPPTRGNQPQHF.

There are a few counts of this clonotype. The chain has TRBV5-1 and TRBJ2-5; 13 bases align to TRBD2. V dropped 7 bases and J dropped 5; count of bases not matched to a gene: 14. This CDR3 has 17 amino acids. Germline CDR1 reads SGHRS; CDR2 reads YFSETQ. CDR3 nucleotides: TGCGCCAGCGCTACCCGGACTAGCGGGAGAGGGGCCGAGACCCAGTACTTC. Its translation is CASATRTSGRGAETQYF.

This clonotype was seen once. The rearrangement links TRBV7-6 to TRBJ1-1, with D tentatively TRBD1 (5 bases). V lost 2 bases, J lost 1 base, and 11 bases lay in between. The CDR3 sequence is 15 residues long. Germline loops: CDR1 SGHVS, CDR2 FNYEAQ. For the CDR3, the DNA is TGTGCCAGCAGCTTACTCCGGGACGGGAACACTGAAGCTTTCTTT. As protein: CASSLLRDGNTEAFF.

The sample holds many counts of this clonotype. The chain recombines TRBV11-2 with TRBJ2-5; 14 nucleotides match TRBD2. Germline assignment: CDR1 SGHAT and CDR2 FQNNGV. The CDR3 spans 16 residues. V lost 6 bases to trimming and J lost 5 bases; unmatched junction nucleotides: 8. CDR3 protein: CASSLTSGRAGETQYF. The CDR3 nucleotides read TGTGCCAGCAGTCTGACTAGCGGGAGGGCCGGGGAGACCCAGTACTTC.